This T cell receptor beta chain originates from a study of T cells expressing NK-cell markers. The overall study: There were seven HCMV-seropositive donors and one seronegative donor among the eight sequenced.

Findings and caveats of the study: The study left the HCMV specificity of expanded NKG2C+ T cell clones unresolved.

Turning to this clonotype: Its antigen is currently unknown.

The V gene's germline CDR1 is KGHDR and CDR2 SFDVKD. The CDR3 is 14 amino acids. 5'RACE template switching built TCR beta cDNA with unique molecular identifiers. No DNA is given; TCRdb re-called the 5' RACE reads and lists each CDR3 protein once. The sample data list under 600,000 distinct CDR3 sequences. This sequence was found in a woman aged 45-59 years in good health. The chain carries TRBV24-1 and TRBJ2-2. Sequencing input: blood T cells: a sorted CD56 or NKG2C T cell subset, CD4+ or CD8+ T cells, or bulk PBMC T cells (not recorded which). The CDR3 region is CATSGLPNTGELFF.